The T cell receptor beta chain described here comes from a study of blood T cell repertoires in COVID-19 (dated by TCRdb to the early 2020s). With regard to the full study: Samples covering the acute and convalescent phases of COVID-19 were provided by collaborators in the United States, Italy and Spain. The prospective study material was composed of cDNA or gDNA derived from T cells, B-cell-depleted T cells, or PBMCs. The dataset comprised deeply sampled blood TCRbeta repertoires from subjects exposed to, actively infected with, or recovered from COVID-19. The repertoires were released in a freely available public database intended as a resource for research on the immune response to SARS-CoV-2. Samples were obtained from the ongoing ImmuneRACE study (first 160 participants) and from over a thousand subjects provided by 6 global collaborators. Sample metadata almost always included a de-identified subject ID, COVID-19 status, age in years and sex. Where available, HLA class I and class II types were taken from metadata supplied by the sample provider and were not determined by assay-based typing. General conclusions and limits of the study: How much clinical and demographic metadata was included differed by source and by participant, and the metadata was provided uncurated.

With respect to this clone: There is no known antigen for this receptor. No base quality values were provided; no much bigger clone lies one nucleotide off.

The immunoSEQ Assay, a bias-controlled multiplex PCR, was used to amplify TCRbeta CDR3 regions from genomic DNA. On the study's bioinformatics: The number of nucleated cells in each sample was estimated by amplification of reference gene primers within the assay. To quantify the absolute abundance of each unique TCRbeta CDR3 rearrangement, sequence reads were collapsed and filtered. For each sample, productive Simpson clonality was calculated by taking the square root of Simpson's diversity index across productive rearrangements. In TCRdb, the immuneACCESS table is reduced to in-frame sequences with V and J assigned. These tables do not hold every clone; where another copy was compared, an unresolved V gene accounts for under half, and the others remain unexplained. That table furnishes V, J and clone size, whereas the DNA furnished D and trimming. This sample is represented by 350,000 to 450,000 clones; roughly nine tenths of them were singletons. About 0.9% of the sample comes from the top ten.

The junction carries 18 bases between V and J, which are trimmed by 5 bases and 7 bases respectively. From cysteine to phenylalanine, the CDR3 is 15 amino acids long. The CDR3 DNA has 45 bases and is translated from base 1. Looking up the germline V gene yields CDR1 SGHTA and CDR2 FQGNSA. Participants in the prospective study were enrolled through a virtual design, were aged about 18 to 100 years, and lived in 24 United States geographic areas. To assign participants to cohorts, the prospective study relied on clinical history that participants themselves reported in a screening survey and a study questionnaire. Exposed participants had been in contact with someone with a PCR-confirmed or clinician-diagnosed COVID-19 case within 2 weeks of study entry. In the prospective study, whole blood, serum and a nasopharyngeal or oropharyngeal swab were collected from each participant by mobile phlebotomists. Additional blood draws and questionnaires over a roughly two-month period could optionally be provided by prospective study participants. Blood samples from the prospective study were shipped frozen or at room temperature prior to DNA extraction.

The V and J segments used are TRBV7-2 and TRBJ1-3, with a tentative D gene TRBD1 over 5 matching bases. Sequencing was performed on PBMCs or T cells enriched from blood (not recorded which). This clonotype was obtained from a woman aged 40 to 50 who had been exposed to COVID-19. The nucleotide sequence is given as TGTGCCAGCAGCACCCAAGGTGGGACTCGCAACACCATATATTTT. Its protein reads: CASSTQGGTRNTIYF.